These 21 T cell receptor beta chains share one sample of origin, sequenced in a study of blood T cell repertoires in COVID-19. Assay used: immunoSEQ multiplex PCR; TCRdb lists only in-frame clones, some missing. The top ten clones hold approximately 9.4% of a sample with about 330,000 clones, roughly 86% of them seen once. The sequenced material came from peripheral blood. The receptor source for this set is a man aged 25 to 45 with COVID-19, enrolled during active disease.

The DNA of the CDR3 is TGTGCCTCCCGGGGGGGGACAGGGGGTTATGGCTACACCTTC. This gives the protein CASRGGTGGYGYTF. V gene TRBV28 combines with J gene TRBJ1-2, with 11 positions matching TRBD1. The CDR3 runs to 14 residues. The V segment lost 11 bases and the J segment 5 bases; nucleotides outside the gene matches: 10. CDR1 and CDR2 (germline): MDHEN, SYDVKM.

This clone occurred once. V gene TRBV11-2 combines with J gene TRBJ1-2; no definite D call. Per germline, CDR1 SGHAT and CDR2 FQNNGV. The CDR3 contains 17 residues. V lost 2 bases to trimming and J lost 4 bases, with 20 bases between them. The CDR3 loop reads CASSLRHQSNSGYGYTF. The CDR3 coding sequence is TGTGCCAGCAGCTTAAGGCACCAATCCAACTCGGGCTATGGCTACACCTTC.

The chain recombines TRBV4-2 with TRBJ1-1; D may be TRBD1 (5 bases). Germline-derived CDR1 and CDR2 are LGHNA and YNFKEQ. The V gene lost 4 bases and the J gene lost 0 bases, with 9 bases spanning the gap. CDR3 length: 14 residues. The CDR3 region has the DNA TGTGCCAGCAGCCGGGGCAGGCTGAACACTGAAGCTTTCTTT. Translating gives CASSRGRLNTEAFF.

The rearrangement uses TRBV24-1 and TRBJ2-1; the match to TRBD2 covers 7 bases. The junction had 11 bases not matched to a gene; V was cut back by 4 bases and J by 6 bases. Germline V CDR1 and CDR2: KGHDR, SFDVKD. CDR3 length: 16 amino acids. The CDR3 region is CATSEGGSSSTNEQFF. The DNA for the CDR3 is TGTGCCACCAGTGAAGGCGGGAGTTCTTCTACCAATGAGCAGTTCTTC.

Here the CDR3 reads CASSYSGTSGWELFF. The CDR3 coding sequence is TGTGCCAGCAGTTACTCCGGTACTAGCGGGTGGGAGCTGTTTTTT. V is TRBV6-5 and J is TRBJ2-2; TRBD2 aligns across 9 bases. Germline V gene lookup returns CDR1 MNHEY and CDR2 SVGAGI. The CDR3 consists of 15 residues. V was pared by 0 bases and J by 9 bases, with 5 bases of the junction left unmatched.

This rearrangement joins TRBV19 to TRBJ2-3; 8 bases align to TRBD1. Germline V lookup: CDR1 LNHDA, CDR2 SQIVND (reference sequence). This CDR3 spans 15 amino acids. With 2 bases clipped from V and 3 bases from J, the junction kept 4 bases outside the gene matches. The CDR3 region has the DNA TGTGCCAGTAGTATACAGGGGGCAATTACAGATACGCAGTATTTT. Its protein is CASSIQGAITDTQYF.

The chain recombines TRBV6-5 with TRBJ2-7; the D is unclear. V shed 0 bases and J shed 2 bases, with 11 bases lying between them. The CDR3 contains 15 residues. Germline V CDR1 and CDR2: MNHEY, SVGAGI. CDR3 sequence reads: CASSYSFELPYEQYF. The CDR3 DNA reads TGTGCCAGCAGTTACTCTTTTGAGCTCCCCTACGAGCAGTACTTC.

The genes are TRBV6-1 and TRBJ2-7; 10 positions agree with TRBD1. This CDR3 region has 16 residues. The V gene end was trimmed by 0 bases and the J gene end by 6 bases; junction bases not matched to a gene: 8. CDR1 MNHNS and CDR2 SASEGT come from the germline V gene. For the CDR3, the DNA is TGTGCCAGCAGTGAAGCGAGGACAGGGGGGTTCGGCGAGCAGTACTTC. This translates into CASSEARTGGFGEQYF.

The V call is TRBV11-2, the J call TRBJ1-2, with a tentative D call TRBD1 (5 bases). V dropped 5 bases and J dropped 2 bases, with 15 bases sitting between them. Germline V gene data show CDR1 as SGHAT and CDR2 as FQNNGV. This CDR3 is 15 amino acids long. The CDR3 is CASSTTGVSNYGYTF. As DNA, the CDR3 is TGTGCCAGCAGCACCACGGGGGTCTCGAACTATGGCTACACCTTC.

The CDR3 spells CASSANGEYGYTF. CDR3 DNA sequence: TGTGCCAGCAGCGCGAACGGAGAATATGGCTACACCTTC. This chain links TRBV9 with TRBJ1-2; no firm D call. From germline, CDR1 is SGDLS and CDR2 YYNGEE. The CDR3 runs 13 residues. V lost 3 bases and J lost 5, with 11 bases in between.

The V and J genes are TRBV7-9 and TRBJ1-6; no clear D gene. Germline CDR1 is SEHNR and CDR2 is FQNEAQ (reference sequence). Between the trimmed V and J ends, which lost 2 bases and 7 bases, there was a span of 12 bases. The CDR3 covers 15 residues. CDR3 sequence: CASSLSATGNSPLHF. CDR3 nucleotides: TGTGCCAGCAGCTTATCTGCTACCGGGAATTCACCCCTCCACTTT.

The J gene is TRBJ1-3, the V gene TRBV7-2, with 7 bases aligning to TRBD1. CDR1 is SGHTA, CDR2 FQGNSA, per germline. The J segment lost 5 bases and the V segment lost 0 bases, leaving 13 bases of the junction unmatched. The CDR3 extends over 18 amino acids. In nucleotides, the CDR3 is TGTGCCAGCAGCTTAGCGCTCCGACAGGGCCTCCCAAGAAACACCATATATTTT. Protein product: CASSLALRQGLPRNTIYF.

CDR3 sequence (DNA): TGTGCCAGCTCACCTCCCGGACTAGCTAATGAGCAGTTCTTC. Translating it yields CASSPPGLANEQFF. The chain is built from TRBV18 and TRBJ2-1; 8 nucleotides agree with TRBD2. This CDR3 has 14 amino acids. Per germline, CDR1 KGHSH and CDR2 LQKENI. The ends lost 3 bases at V and 7 bases at J; junction bases unmatched: 5.

This rearrangement joins TRBV4-3 to TRBJ1-2; a weak D match, TRBD1 (6 bases). Between the trimmed V and J ends, which lost 8 bases and 2 bases, there was a span of 15 bases. Germline V lookup: CDR1 LGHNA, CDR2 YSLEER. The CDR3 has 14 residues. CDR3 protein: CASSPGGDNYGYTF. In DNA form, the CDR3 reads TGCGCCAGCTCCCCGGGGGGCGACAACTATGGCTACACCTTC.

This clone qualifies as medium-sized (0.01 to 0.1%). The chain carries TRBV6-2 or TRBV6-3 and TRBJ2-7; 11 bases agree with TRBD1. This CDR3 is 14 amino acids long. CDR1 is MNHEY and CDR2 is SVGEGT in the germline V gene. The trim removed 0 bases at V and 6 bases at J, leaving 1 base unmatched. CDR3 amino acids: CASSYSGTGGEQYF. CDR3 nucleotide sequence: TGTGCCAGCAGTTACTCAGGGACAGGGGGCGAGCAGTACTTC.

This chain connects TRBV5-5 to TRBJ1-2; D is uncertain. The CDR3 runs 12 residues. The V end was cut by 2 bases, the J end by 8 bases, with 10 bases between. The germline gives CDR1 SGHKS, CDR2 YYEKEE (reference sequence). DNA for the CDR3: TGTGCCAGCAGCTTACCGACTCTAGGCTACACCTTC. It specifies CASSLPTLGYTF.

J is TRBJ2-7 and V is TRBV6-4; 9 positions agree with TRBD1. V lost 6 bases and J lost 5; bases outside the gene matches: 5. Germline V gene lookup returns CDR1 MRHNA and CDR2 SNTAGT. The CDR3 consists of 13 residues. CDR3 sequence reads: CASSATGGDEQYF. In nucleotides, the CDR3 is TGTGCCAGCAGCGCTACAGGGGGCGACGAGCAGTACTTC.

This clone appeared a single time. The V call is TRBV4-2, the J call TRBJ1-3; D may be TRBD1 (6 bases). The CDR3 extends over 16 amino acids. In germline, CDR1 is LGHNA, CDR2 YNFKEQ. Trimming cost V 0 bases and J 2 bases, with 11 bases left between them. The CDR3 protein is CASSQEAGAAGNTIYF. CDR3 DNA: TGTGCCAGCAGCCAAGAAGCAGGGGCAGCTGGAAACACCATATATTTT.

V and J are TRBV4-3 and TRBJ1-6, with a weak D call TRBD1 (5 bases). Trimming took 1 base from V and 7 from J, leaving 14 bases between them. The CDR3 has 16 residues. Germline CDR1 is LGHNA and CDR2 is YSLEER. CDR3 DNA: TGCGCCAGCAGCCAAGTGGGGGGGGTGAGGAATTCACCCCTCCACTTT. It is translated as CASSQVGGVRNSPLHF.

V gene TRBV21-1 combines with J gene TRBJ1-2; the table gives TRBD1 as D, unverified against the DNA. TRBV21-1 is a listed pseudogene. The CDR3 contains 15 residues. CDR3 sequence: CASSATGGGIYGYTF. The DNA of the CDR3 is TGTGCCAGCAGCGCCACAGGGGGGGGAATTTATGGCTACACCTTC.

The rearrangement joins TRBV7-8 to TRBJ2-7; 9 bases align to TRBD1. The CDR3 runs to 13 residues. J was trimmed by 7 bases and V by 5 bases; bases with no gene match: 6. CDR1 is SGHVS and CDR2 is FQNEAQ in the germline V gene. CDR3 coding DNA: TGTGCCAGCAGCAAGACAGGGGGTAGGGAGCAGTACTTC. Its translation: CASSKTGGREQYF.